This T cell receptor beta chain was identified in a study of blood T cell repertoires in COVID-19. Overall study: Italy, Spain and the United States were the sources of the convalescent and acute COVID-19 samples. T cells, B-cell-depleted T cells, or PBMCs provided the cDNA or gDNA that served as material.

As processed by the authors: Amplification with reference gene primers provided the estimates of nucleated cell counts. The method was immunoSEQ multiplex PCR; TCRdb's version includes in-frame clones alone and lacks a portion of them. V, J and clone size were drawn from that table, and D and trimming were deduced from the DNA. This sample has about 200,000 clones, with 85% found just once. CDR3 length: 15 residues. CDR1 is SGHRS and CDR2 is YFSETQ in the germline V gene. Trimming removed 1 base at V and 2 bases at J, with 10 bases between. Those enrolled in Seattle joined during active infection and were followed longitudinally afterward.

This receptor was identified in a man in his fifties or sixties with COVID-19, enrolled during active disease. The rearrangement joins TRBV5-1 to TRBJ1-5; TRBD1 might be the D (5 bases). The sample taken for sequencing was peripheral blood. CDR3 amino acids: CASSLTGWGNQPQHF. The CDR3, as DNA: TGCGCCAGCAGCTTGACAGGTTGGGGCAATCAGCCCCAGCATTTT.